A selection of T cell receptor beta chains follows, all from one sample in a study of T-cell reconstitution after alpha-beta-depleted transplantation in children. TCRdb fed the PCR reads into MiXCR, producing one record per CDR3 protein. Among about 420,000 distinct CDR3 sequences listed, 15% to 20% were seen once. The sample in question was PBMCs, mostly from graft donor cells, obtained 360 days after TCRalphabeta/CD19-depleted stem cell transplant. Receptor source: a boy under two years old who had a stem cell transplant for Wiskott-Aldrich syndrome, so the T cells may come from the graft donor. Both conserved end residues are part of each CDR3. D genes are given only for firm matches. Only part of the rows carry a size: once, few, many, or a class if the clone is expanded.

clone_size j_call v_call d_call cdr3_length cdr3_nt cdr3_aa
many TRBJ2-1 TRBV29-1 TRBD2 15 TGCAGCGTTGGCCAACTAGCGGGAGGGCCCCATGAGCAGTTCTTC CSVGQLAGGPHEQFF
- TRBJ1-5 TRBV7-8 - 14 TGTGCCAGCAGCTACCAAGGGATCAGGGAGCCCCAGCATTTT CASSYQGIREPQHF
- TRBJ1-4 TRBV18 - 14 TGTGCCAGCTCCGCGACATTGAGGAATGAAAAACTGTTTTTT CASSATLRNEKLFF
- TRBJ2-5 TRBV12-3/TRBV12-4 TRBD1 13 TGTGCCAGCAGCATGGACAGGGGAGAGACCCAGTACTTC CASSMDRGETQYF
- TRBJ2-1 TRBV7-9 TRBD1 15 TGTGCCAGCAGCTTAACCTACAGGGGCAACAATGAGCAGTTCTTC CASSLTYRGNNEQFF
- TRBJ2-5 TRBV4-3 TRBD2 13 TGCGCCAGCAGCCAAGGCCGGGGGGGGACCCAGTACTTC CASSQGRGGTQYF
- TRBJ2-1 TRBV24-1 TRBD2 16 TGTGCCACCAGTGACCCGGGACTAGCGGCATACAATGAGCAGTTCTTC CATSDPGLAAYNEQFF
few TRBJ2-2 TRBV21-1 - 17 TGTGCCAGCAGCAAAACAATAGGACAGTCGAACACCGGGGAGCTGTTTTTT CASSKTIGQSNTGELFF
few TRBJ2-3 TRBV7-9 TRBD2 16 TGTGCCAGCAGCCCAGCCGGGAGGGTCAGGACAGATACGCAGTATTTT CASSPAGRVRTDTQYF
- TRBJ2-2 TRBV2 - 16 TGTGCCAGCAGTGAACCCAGGGGGGGGATCACCGGGGAGCTGTTTTTT CASSEPRGGITGELFF
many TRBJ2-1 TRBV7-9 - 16 TGTGCCAGCAGCTTGCGGACTCCTAGAGATTACAATGAGCAGTTCTTC CASSLRTPRDYNEQFF
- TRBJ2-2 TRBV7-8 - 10 TGTGCCAGTTTATACGGGGAGCTGTTTTTT CASLYGELFF
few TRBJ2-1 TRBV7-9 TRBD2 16 TGTGCCAGCAGCCAACTCCTAGCGGGAGGCCTCCGGGAGCAGTTCTTC CASSQLLAGGLREQFF
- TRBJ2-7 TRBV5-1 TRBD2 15 TGCGCCAGCAGCTTGGGGACTAGCGGGAGTAACGAGCAGTACTTC CASSLGTSGSNEQYF
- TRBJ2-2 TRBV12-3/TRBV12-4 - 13 TGTGCCAGCAGTTTCGAGGTACTCGGGGAGCTGTTTTTT CASSFEVLGELFF
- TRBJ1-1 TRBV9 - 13 TGTGCCAGCAGCGCAAACAGCGGCACTGAAGCTTTCTTT CASSANSGTEAFF
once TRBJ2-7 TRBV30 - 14 TGTGCCTGGGGGGAAAGGAGGGGCAACTACGAGCAGTACTTC CAWGERRGNYEQYF
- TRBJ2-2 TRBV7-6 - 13 TGTGCCAGCAGCTTACAGGTGGCCGGGGAGCTGTTTTTT CASSLQVAGELFF
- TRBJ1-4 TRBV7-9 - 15 TGTGCCAGCAGCCCCACGACAGATTTTAATGAAAAACTGTTTTTT CASSPTTDFNEKLFF
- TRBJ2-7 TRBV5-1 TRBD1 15 TGCGCCAGCAGCATAACCAGGGACAGTGCCTACGAGCAGTACTTC CASSITRDSAYEQYF